This entry describes one TCR beta chain. This sample includes further DNA sequences coding for the same CDR3. The record originates from a study of beta chain features in type 1 diabetes. The germline gives CDR1 SGHTA, CDR2 FQGNSA. With 1 base removed from V and 2 bases from J, the gap between germline ends came to 6 bases. The CDR3 length is 13 residues. Isolated RNA was reverse transcribed in full, so expressed TCRB transcripts were sequenced. TCRdb's table, derived via immunoSEQ multiplex PCR, lists solely in-frame clones and lacks some. The sample has hundreds of thousands of clones, about 16% seen once.

The TCR was taken from a man between 18 and 35 years old in good health. The chain is built from TRBV7-2 and TRBJ2-7; D is undetermined. Sequenced sample: naive CD4+ T cells from blood. This CDR3 is CASSLVGAYEQYF. The CDR3 region has the DNA TGTGCCAGCAGCTTAGTTGGGGCCTACGAGCAGTACTTC.